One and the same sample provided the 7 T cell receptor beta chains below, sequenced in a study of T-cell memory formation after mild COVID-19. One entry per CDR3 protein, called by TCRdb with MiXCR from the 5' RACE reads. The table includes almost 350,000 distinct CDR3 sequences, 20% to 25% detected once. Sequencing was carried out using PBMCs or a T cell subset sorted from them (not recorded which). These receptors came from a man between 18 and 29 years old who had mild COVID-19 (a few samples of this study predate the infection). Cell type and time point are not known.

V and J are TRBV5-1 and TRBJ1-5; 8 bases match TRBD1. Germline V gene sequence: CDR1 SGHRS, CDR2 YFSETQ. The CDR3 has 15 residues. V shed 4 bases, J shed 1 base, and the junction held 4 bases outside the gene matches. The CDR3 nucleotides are TGCGCCAGCAGCCAACAGGGGGAAAGCAATCAGCCCCAGCATTTT. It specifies CASSQQGESNQPQHF.

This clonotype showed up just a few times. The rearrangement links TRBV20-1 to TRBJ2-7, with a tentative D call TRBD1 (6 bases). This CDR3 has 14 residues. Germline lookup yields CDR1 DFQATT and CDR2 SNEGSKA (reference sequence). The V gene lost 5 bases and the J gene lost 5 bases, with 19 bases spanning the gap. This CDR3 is CSAGPGTYAHEQYV. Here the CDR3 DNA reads TGCAGTGCTGGCCCGGGGACATACGCCCACGAGCAGTACGTC.

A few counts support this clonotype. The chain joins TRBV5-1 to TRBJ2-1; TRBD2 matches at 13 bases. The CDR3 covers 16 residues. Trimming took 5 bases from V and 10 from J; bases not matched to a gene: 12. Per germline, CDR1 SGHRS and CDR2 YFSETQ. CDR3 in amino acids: CASSPPTSGGSEEQFF. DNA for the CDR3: TGCGCCAGCAGTCCACCGACTAGCGGGGGGAGCGAGGAGCAGTTCTTC.

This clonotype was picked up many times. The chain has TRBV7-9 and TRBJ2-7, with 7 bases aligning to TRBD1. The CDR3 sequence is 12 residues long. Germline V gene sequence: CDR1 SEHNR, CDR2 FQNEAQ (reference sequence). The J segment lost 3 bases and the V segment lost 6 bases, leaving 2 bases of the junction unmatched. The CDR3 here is CASRGQSYEQYF. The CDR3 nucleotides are TGTGCCAGCAGGGGACAGAGCTACGAGCAGTACTTC.

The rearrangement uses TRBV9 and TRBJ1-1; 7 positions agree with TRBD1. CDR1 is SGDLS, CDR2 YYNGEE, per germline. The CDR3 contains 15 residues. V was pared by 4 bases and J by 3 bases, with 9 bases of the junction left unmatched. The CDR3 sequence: CASSTTPTGDTEAFF. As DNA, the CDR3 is TGTGCCAGCAGCACAACTCCCACAGGGGACACTGAAGCTTTCTTT.

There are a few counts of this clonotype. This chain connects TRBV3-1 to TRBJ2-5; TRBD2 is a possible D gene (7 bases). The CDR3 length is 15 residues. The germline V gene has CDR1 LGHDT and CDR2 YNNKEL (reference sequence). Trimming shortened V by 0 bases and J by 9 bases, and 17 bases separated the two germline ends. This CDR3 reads CASSQDRGAPRAQYF. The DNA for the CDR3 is TGTGCCAGCAGCCAAGATCGGGGGGCCCCAAGGGCCCAGTACTTC.

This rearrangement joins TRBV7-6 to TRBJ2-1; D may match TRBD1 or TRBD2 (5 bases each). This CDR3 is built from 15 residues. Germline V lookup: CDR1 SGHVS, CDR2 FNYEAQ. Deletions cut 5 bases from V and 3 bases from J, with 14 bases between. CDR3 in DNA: TGTGCCAGCAGCCGTATGGGGGTGGGCTACAATGAGCAGTTCTTC. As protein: CASSRMGVGYNEQFF.